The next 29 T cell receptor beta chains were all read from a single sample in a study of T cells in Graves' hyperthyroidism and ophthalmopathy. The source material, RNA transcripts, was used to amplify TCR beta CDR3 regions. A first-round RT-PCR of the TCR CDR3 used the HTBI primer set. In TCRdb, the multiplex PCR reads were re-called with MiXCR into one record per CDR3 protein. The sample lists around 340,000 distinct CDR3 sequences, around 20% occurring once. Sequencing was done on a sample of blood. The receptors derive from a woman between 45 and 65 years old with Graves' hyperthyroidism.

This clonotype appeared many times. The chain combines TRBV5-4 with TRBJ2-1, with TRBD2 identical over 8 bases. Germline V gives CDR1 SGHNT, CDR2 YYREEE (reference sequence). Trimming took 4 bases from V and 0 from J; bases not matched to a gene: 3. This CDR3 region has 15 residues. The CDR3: CASSVTSVSYNEQFF. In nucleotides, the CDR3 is TGTGCCAGCAGCGTGACTAGCGTCTCCTACAATGAGCAGTTCTTC.

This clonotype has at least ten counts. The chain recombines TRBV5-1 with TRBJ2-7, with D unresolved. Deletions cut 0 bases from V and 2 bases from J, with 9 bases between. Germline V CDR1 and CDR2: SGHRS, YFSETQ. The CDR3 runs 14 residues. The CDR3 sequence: CASSLDGQTYEQYF. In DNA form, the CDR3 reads TGCGCCAGCAGCTTGGATGGGCAGACCTACGAGCAGTACTTC.

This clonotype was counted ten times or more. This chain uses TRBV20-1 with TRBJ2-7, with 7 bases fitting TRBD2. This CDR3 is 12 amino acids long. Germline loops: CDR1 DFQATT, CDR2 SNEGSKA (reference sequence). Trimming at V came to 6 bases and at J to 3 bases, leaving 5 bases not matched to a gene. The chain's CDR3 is CSALAGHYEQYF. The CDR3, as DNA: TGCAGTGCATTAGCGGGTCACTACGAGCAGTACTTC.

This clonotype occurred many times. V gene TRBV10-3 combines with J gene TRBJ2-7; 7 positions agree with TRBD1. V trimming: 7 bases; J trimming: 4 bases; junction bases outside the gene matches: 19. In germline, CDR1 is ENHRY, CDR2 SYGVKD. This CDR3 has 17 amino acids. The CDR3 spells CAINTPEPGQTTYEQYF. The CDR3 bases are TGTGCCATCAATACACCGGAACCGGGACAGACTACTTACGAGCAGTACTTC.

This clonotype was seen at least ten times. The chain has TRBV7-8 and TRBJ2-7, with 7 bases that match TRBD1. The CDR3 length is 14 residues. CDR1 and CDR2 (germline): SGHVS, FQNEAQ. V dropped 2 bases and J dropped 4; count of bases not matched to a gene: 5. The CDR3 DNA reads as TGTGCCAGCAGCTTATCAGAGACAGGGTACGAGCAGTACTTC. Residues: CASSLSETGYEQYF.

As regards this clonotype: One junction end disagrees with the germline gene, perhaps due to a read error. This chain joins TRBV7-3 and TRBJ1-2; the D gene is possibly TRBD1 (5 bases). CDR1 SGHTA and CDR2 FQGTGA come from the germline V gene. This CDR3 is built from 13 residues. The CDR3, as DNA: TGCGCCAGCAGCCCGCCAGGGTCGGATGGCTACACCTTC. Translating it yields CASSPPGSDGYTF.

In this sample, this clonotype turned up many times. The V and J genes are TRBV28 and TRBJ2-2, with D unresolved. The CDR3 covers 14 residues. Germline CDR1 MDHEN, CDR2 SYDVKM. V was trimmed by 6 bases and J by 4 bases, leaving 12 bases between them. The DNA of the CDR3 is TGTGCCAGCAGCACAAGCCTCGTCACCGGGGAGCTGTTTTTT. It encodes CASSTSLVTGELFF.

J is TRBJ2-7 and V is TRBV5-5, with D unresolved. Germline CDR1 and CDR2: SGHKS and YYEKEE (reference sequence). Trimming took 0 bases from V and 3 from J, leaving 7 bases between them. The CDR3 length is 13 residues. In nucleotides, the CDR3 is TGTGCCAGCAGCTTGGCCAACCTCTACGAGCAGTACTTC. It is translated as CASSLANLYEQYF. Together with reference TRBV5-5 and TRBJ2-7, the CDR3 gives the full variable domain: DAGVTQSPTHLIKTRGQQVTLRCSPISGHKSVSWYQQVLGQGPQFIFQYYEKEERGRGNFPDRFSARQFPNYSSELNVNALLLGDSALYLCASSLANLYEQYFGPGTRLTVT.

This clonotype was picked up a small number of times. The CDR3 nucleotides read TGCAGTGCTAGTTATAAGGGACAGGGCCGATACAATGAGCAGTTCTTC. This encodes CSASYKGQGRYNEQFF. V gene TRBV20-1 combines with J gene TRBJ2-1, with 9 bases that match TRBD1. The CDR3 runs 16 residues. Germline-derived CDR1 and CDR2 are DFQATT and SNEGSKA (reference sequence). J was trimmed by 4 bases and V by 3 bases; bases with no gene match: 10.

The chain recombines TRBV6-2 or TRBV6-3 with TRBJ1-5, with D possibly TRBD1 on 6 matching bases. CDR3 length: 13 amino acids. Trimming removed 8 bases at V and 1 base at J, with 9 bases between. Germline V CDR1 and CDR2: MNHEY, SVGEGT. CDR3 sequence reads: CASRGGSNQPQHF. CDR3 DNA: TGTGCCAGCCGGGGGGGCAGCAATCAGCCCCAGCATTTT.

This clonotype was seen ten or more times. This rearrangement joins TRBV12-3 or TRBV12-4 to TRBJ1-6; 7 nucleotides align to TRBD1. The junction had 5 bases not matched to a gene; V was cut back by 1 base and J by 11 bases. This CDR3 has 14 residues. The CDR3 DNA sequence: TGTGCCAGCAGTTTAGTAGACAGGGAGACACCCCTCCACTTT. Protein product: CASSLVDRETPLHF.

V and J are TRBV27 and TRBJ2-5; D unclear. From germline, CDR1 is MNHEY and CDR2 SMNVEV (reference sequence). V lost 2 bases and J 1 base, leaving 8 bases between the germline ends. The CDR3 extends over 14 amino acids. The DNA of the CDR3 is TGTGCCAGCAGTTTAAGTCAGTCCCAAGAGACCCAGTACTTC. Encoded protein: CASSLSQSQETQYF.

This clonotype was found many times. CDR3 DNA: TGTGCCAGCAGTCCGCACCTGACATTTAAGAACACTGAAGCTTTCTTT. It encodes CASSPHLTFKNTEAFF. This chain links TRBV28 with TRBJ1-1, with D hard to call. This CDR3 region has 16 residues. The V gene lost 5 bases and the J gene lost 1 base, with 17 bases spanning the gap. Germline assignment: CDR1 MDHEN and CDR2 SYDVKM.

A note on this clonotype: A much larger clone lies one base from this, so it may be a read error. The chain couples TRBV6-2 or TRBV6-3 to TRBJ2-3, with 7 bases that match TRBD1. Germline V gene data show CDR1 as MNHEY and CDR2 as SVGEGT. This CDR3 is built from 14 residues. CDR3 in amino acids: CASSYSKGADTRYF. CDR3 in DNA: TGTGCCAGCAGTTACTCGAAGGGGGCAGATACGCGGTATTTT.

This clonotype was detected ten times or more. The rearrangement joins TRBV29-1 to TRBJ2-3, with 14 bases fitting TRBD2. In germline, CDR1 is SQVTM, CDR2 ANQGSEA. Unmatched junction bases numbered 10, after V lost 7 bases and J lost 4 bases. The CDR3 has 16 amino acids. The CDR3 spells CSGSGTSGRVADTQYF. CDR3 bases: TGCAGCGGTTCCGGGACTAGCGGGAGAGTGGCAGATACGCAGTATTTT.

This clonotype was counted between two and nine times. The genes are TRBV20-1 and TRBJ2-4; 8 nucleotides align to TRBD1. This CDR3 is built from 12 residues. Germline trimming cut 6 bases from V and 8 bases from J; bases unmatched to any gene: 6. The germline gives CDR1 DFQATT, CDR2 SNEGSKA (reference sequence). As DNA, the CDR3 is TGCAGTGCCAGGACAGGGTGGGACATTCAGTACTTC. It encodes CSARTGWDIQYF.

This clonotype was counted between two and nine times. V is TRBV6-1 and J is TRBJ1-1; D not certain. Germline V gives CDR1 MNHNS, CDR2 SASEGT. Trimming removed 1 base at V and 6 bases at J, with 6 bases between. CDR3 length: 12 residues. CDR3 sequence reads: CASSEVGAEAFF. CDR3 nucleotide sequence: TGTGCCAGCAGTGAAGTCGGGGCTGAAGCTTTCTTT.

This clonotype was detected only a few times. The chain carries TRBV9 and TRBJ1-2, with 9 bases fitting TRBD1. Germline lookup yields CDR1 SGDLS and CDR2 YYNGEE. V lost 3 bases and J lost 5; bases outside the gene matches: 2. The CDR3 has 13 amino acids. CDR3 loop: CASSAGTGYGYTF. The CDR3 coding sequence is TGTGCCAGCAGCGCCGGGACAGGGTATGGCTACACCTTC.

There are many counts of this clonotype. The CDR3 here is CASSLETVYSNQPQHF. The CDR3 DNA is TGTGCCAGCAGCTTAGAGACAGTTTATAGCAATCAGCCCCAGCATTTT. This chain uses TRBV7-8 with TRBJ1-5, with TRBD1 as a possible D gene (5 bases). The CDR3 consists of 16 residues. Trimming removed 1 base from V and 0 bases from J, with 10 bases in between. The germline gives CDR1 SGHVS, CDR2 FQNEAQ. The entire variable domain, with the rest obtained from reference TRBV7-8 and TRBJ1-5, is as follows: GAGVSQSPRYKVAKRGQDVALRCDPISGHVSLFWYQQALGQGPEFLTYFQNEAQLDKSGLPSDRFFAERPEGSVSTLKIQRTQQEDSAVYLCASSLETVYSNQPQHFGDGTRLSIL.

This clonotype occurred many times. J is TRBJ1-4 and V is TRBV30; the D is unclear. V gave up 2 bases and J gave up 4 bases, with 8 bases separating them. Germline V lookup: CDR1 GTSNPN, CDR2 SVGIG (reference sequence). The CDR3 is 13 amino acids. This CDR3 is CAWSRGFNEKLFF. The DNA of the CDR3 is TGTGCCTGGAGTCGCGGATTTAATGAAAAACTGTTTTTT.

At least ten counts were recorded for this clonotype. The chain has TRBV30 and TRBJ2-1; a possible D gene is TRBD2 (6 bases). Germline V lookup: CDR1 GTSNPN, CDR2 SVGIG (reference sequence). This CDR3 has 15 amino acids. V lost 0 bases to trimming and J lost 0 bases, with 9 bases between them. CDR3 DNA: TGTGCCTGGAGTGTGGGGACTCCCTCCTACAATGAGCAGTTCTTC. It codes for CAWSVGTPSYNEQFF. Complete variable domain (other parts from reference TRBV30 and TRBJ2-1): SQTIHQWPATLVQPVGSPLSLECTVEGTSNPNLYWYRQAAGRGLQLLFYSVGIGQISSEVPQNLSASRPQDRQFILSSKKLLLSDSGFYLCAWSVGTPSYNEQFFGPGTRLTVL.

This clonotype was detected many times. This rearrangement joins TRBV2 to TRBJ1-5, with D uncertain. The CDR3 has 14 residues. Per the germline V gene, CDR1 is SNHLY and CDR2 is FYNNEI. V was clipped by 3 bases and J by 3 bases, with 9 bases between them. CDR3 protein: CASSDVTSNQPQHF. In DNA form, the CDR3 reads TGTGCCAGCAGTGACGTGACTTCCAATCAGCCCCAGCATTTT.

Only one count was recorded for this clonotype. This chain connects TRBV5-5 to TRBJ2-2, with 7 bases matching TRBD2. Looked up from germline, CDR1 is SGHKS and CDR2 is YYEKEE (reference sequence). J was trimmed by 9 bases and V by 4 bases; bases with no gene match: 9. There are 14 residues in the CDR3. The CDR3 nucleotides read TGTGCCAGCAGCCCGGTGGGAGGGATCAGGGAGCTGTTTTTT. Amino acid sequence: CASSPVGGIRELFF.

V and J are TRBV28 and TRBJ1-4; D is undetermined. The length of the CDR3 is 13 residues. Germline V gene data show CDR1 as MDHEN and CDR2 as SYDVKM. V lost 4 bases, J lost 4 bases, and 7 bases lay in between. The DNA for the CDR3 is TGTGCCAGCAGTTCCCAAGATAATGAAAAACTGTTTTTT. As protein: CASSSQDNEKLFF.

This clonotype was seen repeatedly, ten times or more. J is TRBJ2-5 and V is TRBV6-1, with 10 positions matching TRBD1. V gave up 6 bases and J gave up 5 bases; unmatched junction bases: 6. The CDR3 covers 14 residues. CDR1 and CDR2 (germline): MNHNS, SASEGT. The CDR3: CASSWTGGEETQYF. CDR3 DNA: TGTGCCAGCAGCTGGACAGGGGGGGAGGAGACCCAGTACTTC.

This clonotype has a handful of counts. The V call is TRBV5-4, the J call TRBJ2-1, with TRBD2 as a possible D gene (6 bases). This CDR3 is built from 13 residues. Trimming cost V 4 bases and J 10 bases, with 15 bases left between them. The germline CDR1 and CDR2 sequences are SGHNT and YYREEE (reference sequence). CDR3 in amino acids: CASSLGGSIEQFF. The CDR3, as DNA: TGTGCCAGCAGCCTCGGAGGGAGCATAGAGCAGTTCTTC.

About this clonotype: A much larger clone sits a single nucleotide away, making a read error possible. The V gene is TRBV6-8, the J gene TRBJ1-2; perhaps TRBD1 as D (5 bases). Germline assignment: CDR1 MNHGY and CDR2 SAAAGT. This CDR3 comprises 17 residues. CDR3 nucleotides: TGTGCCGGCAGTTACCCGACGGGGGTGGGATCTAACTATGGCTACACCTTC. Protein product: CAGSYPTGVGSNYGYTF.

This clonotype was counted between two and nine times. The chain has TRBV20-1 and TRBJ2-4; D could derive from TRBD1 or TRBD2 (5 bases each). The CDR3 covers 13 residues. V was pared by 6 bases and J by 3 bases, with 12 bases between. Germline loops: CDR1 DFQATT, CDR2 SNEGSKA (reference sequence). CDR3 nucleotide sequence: TGCAGTGCCCGAGGGACGGGCAAAAACATTCAGTACTTC. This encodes CSARGTGKNIQYF.

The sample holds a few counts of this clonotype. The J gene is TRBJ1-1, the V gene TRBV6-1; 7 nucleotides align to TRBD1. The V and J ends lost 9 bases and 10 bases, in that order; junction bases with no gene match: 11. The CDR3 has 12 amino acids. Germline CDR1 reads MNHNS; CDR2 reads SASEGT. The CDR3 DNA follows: TGTGCCAGTAGACAGGGATACCCTTCAGCTTTCTTT. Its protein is CASRQGYPSAFF.